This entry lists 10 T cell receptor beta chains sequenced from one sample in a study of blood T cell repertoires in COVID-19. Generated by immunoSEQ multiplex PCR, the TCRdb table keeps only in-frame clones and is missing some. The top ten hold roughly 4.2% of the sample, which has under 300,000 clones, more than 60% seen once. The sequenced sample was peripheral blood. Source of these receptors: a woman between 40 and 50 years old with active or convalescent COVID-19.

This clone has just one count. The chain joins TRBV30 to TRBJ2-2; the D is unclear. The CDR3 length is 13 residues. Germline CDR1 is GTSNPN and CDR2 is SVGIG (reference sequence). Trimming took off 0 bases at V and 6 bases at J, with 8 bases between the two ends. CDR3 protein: CAWSVGWAGELFF. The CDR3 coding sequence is TGTGCCTGGAGTGTCGGGTGGGCCGGGGAGCTGTTTTTT. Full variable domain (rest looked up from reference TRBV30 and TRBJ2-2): SQTIHQWPATLVQPVGSPLSLECTVEGTSNPNLYWYRQAAGRGLQLLFYSVGIGQISSEVPQNLSASRPQDRQFILSSKKLLLSDSGFYLCAWSVGWAGELFFGEGSRLTVL.

The DNA for the CDR3 is TGTGCCAGCAGCCGTGGGACTAGCGTGAAGACCCAGTACTTC. Its translation: CASSRGTSVKTQYF. V and J are TRBV6-5 and TRBJ2-5; 10 nucleotides align to TRBD2. Germline V CDR1 and CDR2: MNHEY, SVGAGI. V was pared by 6 bases and J by 6 bases, with 7 bases of the junction left unmatched. The CDR3 spans 14 residues.

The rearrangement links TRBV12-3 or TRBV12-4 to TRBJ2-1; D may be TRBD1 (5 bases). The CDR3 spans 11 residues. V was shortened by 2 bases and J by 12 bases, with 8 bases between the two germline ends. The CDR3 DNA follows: TGTGCCAGCAGTTTAACCCAGGGGCAGTTCTTC. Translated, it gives CASSLTQGQFF.

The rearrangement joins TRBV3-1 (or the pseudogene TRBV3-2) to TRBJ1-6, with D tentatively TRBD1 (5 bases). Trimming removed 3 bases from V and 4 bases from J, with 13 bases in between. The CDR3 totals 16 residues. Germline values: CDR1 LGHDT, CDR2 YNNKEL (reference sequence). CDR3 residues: CASSHSRANYNSPLHF. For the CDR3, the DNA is TGTGCCAGCAGCCATTCCAGGGCCAATTATAATTCACCCCTCCACTTT.

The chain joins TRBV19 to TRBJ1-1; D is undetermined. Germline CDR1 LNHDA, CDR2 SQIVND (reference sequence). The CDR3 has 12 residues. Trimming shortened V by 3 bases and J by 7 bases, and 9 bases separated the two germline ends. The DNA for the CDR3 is TGTGCCAGTAGTATCTCGGCGGGTGAAGCTTTCTTT. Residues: CASSISAGEAFF.

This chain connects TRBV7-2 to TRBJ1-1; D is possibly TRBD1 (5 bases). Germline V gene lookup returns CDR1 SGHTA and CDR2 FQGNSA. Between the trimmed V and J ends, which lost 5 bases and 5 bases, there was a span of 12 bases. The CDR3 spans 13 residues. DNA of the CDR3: TGTGCCAGCAGCGCCTCAGGGCTTACTGAAGCTTTCTTT. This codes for CASSASGLTEAFF.

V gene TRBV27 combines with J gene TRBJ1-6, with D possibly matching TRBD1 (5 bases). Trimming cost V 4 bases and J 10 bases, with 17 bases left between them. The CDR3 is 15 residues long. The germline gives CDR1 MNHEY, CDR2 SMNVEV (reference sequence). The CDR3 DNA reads TGTGCCAGCAGTTCGTTCCAGGGCCTCGGGTCACCCCTCCACTTT. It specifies CASSSFQGLGSPLHF.

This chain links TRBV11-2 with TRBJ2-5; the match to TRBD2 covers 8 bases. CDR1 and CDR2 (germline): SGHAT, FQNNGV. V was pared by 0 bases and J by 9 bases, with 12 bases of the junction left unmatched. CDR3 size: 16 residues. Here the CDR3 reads CASSLELAGGKMAQYF. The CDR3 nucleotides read TGTGCCAGCAGCTTAGAATTGGCGGGGGGAAAGATGGCCCAGTACTTC.

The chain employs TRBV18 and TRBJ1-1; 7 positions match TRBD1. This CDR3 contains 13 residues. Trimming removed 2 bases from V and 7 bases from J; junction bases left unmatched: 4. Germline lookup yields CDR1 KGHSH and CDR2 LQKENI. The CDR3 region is CASSPIGTVEAFF. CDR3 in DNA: TGTGCCAGCTCACCAATTGGGACAGTTGAAGCTTTCTTT.

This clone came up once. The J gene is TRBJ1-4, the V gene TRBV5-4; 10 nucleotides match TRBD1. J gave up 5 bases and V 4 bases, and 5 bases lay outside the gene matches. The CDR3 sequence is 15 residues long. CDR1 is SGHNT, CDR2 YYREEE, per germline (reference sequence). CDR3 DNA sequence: TGTGCCAGCAGCCTGCGGGGACAGGGGAATGAAAAACTGTTTTTT. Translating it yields CASSLRGQGNEKLFF.